A selection of T cell receptor beta chains follows, all from one sample in a study of multiple sclerosis patients with progressive multifocal leukoencephalopathy. Here immunoSEQ multiplex PCR was the method, and the copy in TCRdb shows in-frame clones only, minus some. The sample yields about 32,000 clones, about 92% seen once. Specimen: PBMCs. The receptor source for this set is a man aged 30 to 45 with multiple sclerosis. Both conserved end residues are part of each CDR3. A D gene is named only where the DNA matches it firmly. For some rows the clone size is stated as once, few or many, or as a class when expanded; others skip it.

J gene	V gene	clone size	D gene	CDR3 DNA	CDR3 protein
TRBJ2-2	TRBV5-5	.	.	TGTGCCAGCAGCTTGGGTCCTTACCAGGACACCGGGGAGCTGTTTTTT	CASSLGPYQDTGELFF
TRBJ2-1	TRBV11-2	few	TRBD2	TGTGCCAGCAGCCCCGGACTAGCGGGAGGGAAAGAGCAGTTCTTC	CASSPGLAGGKEQFF
TRBJ2-7	TRBV27	once	.	TGTGCCAGCAGTTTACTGGGTTACGAGCAGTACTTC	CASSLLGYEQYF
TRBJ1-5	TRBV19	.	.	TGTGCCAGTAGTACCCCGGAGGCCTTTCGGAATCAGCCCCAGCATTTT	CASSTPEAFRNQPQHF
TRBJ1-1	TRBV11-2	.	.	TGTGCCAGCAGCTTAGTGGCGAACACTGAAGCTTTCTTT	CASSLVANTEAFF
TRBJ1-4	TRBV13	.	.	TGTGCCAGCAGCTCTACCGACGAGCGGGAAAAACTGTTTTTT	CASSSTDEREKLFF
TRBJ1-2	TRBV4-1	once	TRBD1	TGCGCCAGCAGCCAAGAACACAGGGGGCTCGGCTACACCTTC	CASSQEHRGLGYTF
TRBJ2-2	TRBV7-9	.	TRBD2	TGTGCCAGCAGCGTCCCCGCTAGCGGGAGTGACACCGGGGAGCTGTTTTTT	CASSVPASGSDTGELFF
TRBJ1-1	TRBV19	once	.	TGTGCCAGTATGACGACCCTACAGGGTACTGAAGCTTTCTTT	CASMTTLQGTEAFF
TRBJ1-3	TRBV7-3	once	.	TGTGCCAGCAGCTTAGGGCGGAGCTCTGGAAACACCATATATTTT	CASSLGRSSGNTIYF
TRBJ2-1	TRBV2	.	TRBD2	TGTGCCAGCAGTGTCCGACTAGCGGGGGGGTCGGAGCAGTTCTTC	CASSVRLAGGSEQFF
TRBJ1-6	TRBV6-1	.	.	TGTGCCAGCAGTGAAGCGCCAGGGGTGAATTCACCCCTCCACTTT	CASSEAPGVNSPLHF
TRBJ2-5	TRBV7-2	.	.	TGTGCCAGCAGCTTAAGGGCGTGGGAGGCCCAAGAGACCCAGTACTTC	CASSLRAWEAQETQYF
TRBJ2-5	TRBV23-1	.	.	TGCGCCAGCAGTCAAAGAGCCAGAGAGACCCAGTACTTC	CASSQRARETQYF
TRBJ1-5	TRBV12-5	.	.	TGTGCTAGTGGTTTGGTCGGGTTTCAGCCCCAGCATTTT	CASGLVGFQPQHF
TRBJ1-1	TRBV10-3	few	.	TGTGCCATCTTAGAACCACCGAACACTGAAGCTTTCTTT	CAILEPPNTEAFF
TRBJ1-5	TRBV7-2	few	.	TGTGCCAGCAGTCAGGGAAATCAGCCCCAGCATTTT	CASSQGNQPQHF
TRBJ2-5	TRBV20-1	.	.	TGCAGTGCTCTAGCGGAGACCCAGTACTTC	CSALAETQYF
TRBJ2-1	TRBV7-9	.	.	TGTGCCAGCAGCTTGGTCACTGGGCGGGGCCACAATGAGCAGTTCTTC	CASSLVTGRGHNEQFF
TRBJ1-2	TRBV19	.	.	TGTGCCAGTACCCCCGTGGGCAGGGGATGGAAAGGCTACACCTTC	CASTPVGRGWKGYTF
TRBJ1-3	TRBV19	.	TRBD1	TGTGCCAGTAGGACCGACAGGGGGTCTGGAAACACCATATATTTT	CASRTDRGSGNTIYF
TRBJ2-5	TRBV11-3	.	TRBD2	TGTGCCGGCAGCCCCCTAGCGGGAGTGTGGGAGACCCAGTACTTC	CAGSPLAGVWETQYF
TRBJ2-1	TRBV9	.	.	TGTGCCAGCAGCGTAGCGGGAACACTGAATGAGCAGTTCTTC	CASSVAGTLNEQFF